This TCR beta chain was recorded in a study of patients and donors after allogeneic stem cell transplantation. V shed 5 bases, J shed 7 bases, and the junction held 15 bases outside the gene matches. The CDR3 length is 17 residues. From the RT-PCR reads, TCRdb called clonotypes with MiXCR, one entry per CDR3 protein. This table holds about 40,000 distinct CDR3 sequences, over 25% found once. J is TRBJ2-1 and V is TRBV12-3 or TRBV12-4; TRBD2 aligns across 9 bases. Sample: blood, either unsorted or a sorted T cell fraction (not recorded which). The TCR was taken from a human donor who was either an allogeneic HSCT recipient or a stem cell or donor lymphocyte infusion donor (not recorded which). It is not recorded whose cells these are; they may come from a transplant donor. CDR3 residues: CASSPRLAAWGGNEQFF. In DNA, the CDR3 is TGTGCCAGCAGTCCCAGACTAGCGGCCTGGGGAGGTAATGAGCAGTTCTTC.